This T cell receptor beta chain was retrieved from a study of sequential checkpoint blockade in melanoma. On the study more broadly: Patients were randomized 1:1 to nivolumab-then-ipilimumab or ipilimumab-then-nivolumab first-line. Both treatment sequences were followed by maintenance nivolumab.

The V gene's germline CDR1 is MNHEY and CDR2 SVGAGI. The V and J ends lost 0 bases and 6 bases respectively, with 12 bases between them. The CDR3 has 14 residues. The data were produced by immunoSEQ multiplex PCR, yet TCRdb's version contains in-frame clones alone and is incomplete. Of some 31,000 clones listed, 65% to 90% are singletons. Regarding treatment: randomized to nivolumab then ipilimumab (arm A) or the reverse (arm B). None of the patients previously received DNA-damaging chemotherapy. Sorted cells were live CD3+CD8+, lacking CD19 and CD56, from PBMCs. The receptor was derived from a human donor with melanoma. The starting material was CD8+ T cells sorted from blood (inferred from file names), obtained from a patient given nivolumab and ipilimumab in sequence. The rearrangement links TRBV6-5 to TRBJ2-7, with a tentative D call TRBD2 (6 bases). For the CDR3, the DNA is TGTGCCAGCAGTTACTCGCCTAGCGCAGGCGAGCAGTACTTC. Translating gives CASSYSPSAGEQYF.